The source of this T cell receptor (beta chain) is a study of T cell repertoires and Cas9 in healthy adults. Study-level background: SpCas9-reactive CD4 and CD8 T cells were characterized for potency, cytotoxicity and lineage.

Libraries were prepared by immunoSEQ multiplex PCR; TCRdb keeps only in-frame clonotypes and omits some of them. The table includes tens of thousands of clones, just under 95% detected once. Germline assignment: CDR1 LGHNA and CDR2 YNFKEQ. The V and J ends lost 4 bases and 7 bases respectively, with 14 bases between them. The CDR3 totals 14 residues. The V and J genes are TRBV4-2 and TRBJ2-1, with D uncertain. The origin of this receptor is a human donor in good health. Input material: CD4+ effector T cells (CD127+, CD25-, CD137-, CD154-) from PBMCs; culture status not recorded. CDR3 sequence (DNA): TGTGCCAGCAGCCGCGCCGAAAGGGAAAATGAGCAGTTCTTC. It codes for CASSRAERENEQFF.